Below, one TCR beta chain is given with its context. Profiling relied on immunoSEQ multiplex PCR, and the TCRdb table lists in-frame clones only, not all of them. The sample holds around 550,000 clones; approximately 95% are singletons and the top ten take about 0.11%. With 0 bases removed from V and 4 bases from J, the gap between germline ends came to 10 bases. CDR1 is MGHRA, CDR2 YSYEKL, per germline. The length of the CDR3 is 15 residues. CD45RO-negative CD8 cells positively selected for CCR7 made up the naive population, which excluded terminally differentiated effector memory CD45RA+ cells. These data come from a study of shared clonotypes between healthy human individuals.

Source material: naive CD8+ T cells sorted from blood. The receptor was derived from a woman in her 30s in good health. J is TRBJ1-5 and V is TRBV4-1; TRBD1 might be the D (6 bases). The CDR3 sequence: CASSQDWTANQPQHF. The DNA of the CDR3 is TGCGCCAGCAGCCAAGATTGGACAGCTAATCAGCCCCAGCATTTT.